This is a list of T cell receptor beta chains from one sample in a study. TCRdb redid the calling of the RT-PCR reads with MiXCR, one entry per CDR3 protein. Here the sample spans hundreds of thousands of distinct CDR3 sequences, approximately 15% being singletons. The sample taken for sequencing was memory CD4+ T cells from blood. The receptors were sampled from a female donor in good health, serving as a healthy control. CDR3s leave out the opening cysteine and the closing phenylalanine or tryptophan.

10 TRBJ2-7 TRBV7-2 ASSLGLAGPY
12 TRBJ1-2 TRBV20-1 SAIRDRGYYGYT
12 TRBJ2-2 TRBV6-5 ASTSTGTTGELF
11 TRBJ1-1 TRBV6-5 ASSPGYVAEAF
13 TRBJ2-5 TRBV7-3 ASSLEGAGERLQY
12 TRBJ2-5 TRBV5-1 ASSFATGQETQY
12 TRBJ2-7 TRBV10-3 ATEGMSSSYEQY
11 TRBJ1-1 TRBV11-2 ASSLAWESEAF
12 TRBJ2-4 TRBV5-1 ASSLGNQKDIQY
13 TRBJ2-1 TRBV2 ASSEGLASYNEQF
14 TRBJ2-3 TRBV7-2 ASSATSGASTDTQY
15 TRBJ2-3 TRBV4-3 ASSQDLKGDPSDTQY
13 TRBJ2-5 TRBV6-6 ASSGQSVGKETQY
14 TRBJ2-3 TRBV6-5 ASSSLSGTSTDTQY
10 TRBJ2-5 TRBV12-3/TRBV12-4 ASSRGSETQY
10 TRBJ1-4 TRBV3-1 ASSQDVEKLF
12 TRBJ2-2 TRBV6-4 ASKGQGASGELF
13 TRBJ2-3 TRBV5-1 ASSWTSHTEDTQY
10 TRBJ2-7 TRBV6-5 ASGAGPYEQY
11 TRBJ1-3 TRBV20-1 SARVPLADTIY
13 TRBJ2-7 TRBV6-6 ASRTPLAGSYEQY
12 TRBJ2-3 TRBV12-3/TRBV12-4 ASSFGGSSDTQY
13 TRBJ2-7 TRBV12-3/TRBV12-4 ASSRIGGDPYEQY
9 TRBJ1-2 TRBV28 ASSTANGYT
13 TRBJ2-1 TRBV7-2 ASSWGASSYNEQF
12 TRBJ2-7 TRBV20-1 SASPLAGFYEQY
16 TRBJ2-1 TRBV20-1 SARDGSGSGGAISEQF
12 TRBJ1-5 TRBV29-1 SAGSLGGGQPQH
14 TRBJ2-7 TRBV3-1 ASSLNNWARGYEQY
13 TRBJ1-5 TRBV3-1 ASSQGQGTNQPQH
13 TRBJ2-7 TRBV12-3/TRBV12-4 ASSFSGTGFHEQY
13 TRBJ1-3 TRBV12-3/TRBV12-4 ASSLGLSIGNTIY
13 TRBJ2-5 TRBV5-5 ASSFTGLAVETQY
13 TRBJ2-5 TRBV27 ASSSPNGGAETQY
13 TRBJ2-3 TRBV4-3 ASSQGTVSTDTQY
13 TRBJ2-2 TRBV27 ASSLSSGKVGELF
13 TRBJ2-1 TRBV6-5 ASSYGPLSYNEQF
12 TRBJ1-1 TRBV20-1 SASNWGAYTEAF
9 TRBJ1-1 TRBV29-1 SKWQGTEAF
13 TRBJ1-4 TRBV5-5 ASSGRTATNEKLF
13 TRBJ2-1 TRBV20-1 SAPRLAGGQDEQF
13 TRBJ2-7 TRBV7-2 ASSSLAGGIYEQY
13 TRBJ2-1 TRBV10-3 AISESSGVVNEQF
14 TRBJ1-2 TRBV28 ASSTPGQGAIGGYT
13 TRBJ1-4 TRBV6-5 ASSTMVDIGEKLF
13 TRBJ1-4 TRBV25-1 ASRGPGHLNEKLF
11 TRBJ1-1 TRBV24-1 ATSDFRGSEAF
12 TRBJ2-7 TRBV10-3 AISPPGGSFEQY
11 TRBJ1-5 TRBV12-3/TRBV12-4 ASRTDSNQPQH
11 TRBJ2-7 TRBV7-9 ASSSHDRGGQY
11 TRBJ2-3 TRBV20-1 SVTGSSTDTQY
13 TRBJ2-3 TRBV5-1 ASSLRGIYSDTQY